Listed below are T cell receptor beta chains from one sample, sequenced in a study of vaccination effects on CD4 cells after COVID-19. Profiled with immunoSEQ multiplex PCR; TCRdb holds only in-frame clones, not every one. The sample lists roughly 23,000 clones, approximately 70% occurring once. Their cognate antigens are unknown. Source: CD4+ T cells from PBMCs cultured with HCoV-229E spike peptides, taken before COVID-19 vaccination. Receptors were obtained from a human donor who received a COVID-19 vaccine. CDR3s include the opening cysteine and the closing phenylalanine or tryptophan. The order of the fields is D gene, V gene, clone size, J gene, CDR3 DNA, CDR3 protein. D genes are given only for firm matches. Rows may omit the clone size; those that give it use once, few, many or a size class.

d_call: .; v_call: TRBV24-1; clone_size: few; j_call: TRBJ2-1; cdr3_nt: TGTGCCACCAGTGATTTAGGGGGGCCAAATGAGCAGTTCTTC; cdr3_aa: CATSDLGGPNEQFF
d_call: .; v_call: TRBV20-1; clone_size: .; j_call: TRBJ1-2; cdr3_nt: TGCAGGGGCGGTACCTACTATGGCTACACCTTC; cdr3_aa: CRGGTYYGYTF
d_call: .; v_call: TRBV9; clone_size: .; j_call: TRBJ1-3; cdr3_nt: TGTGCCAGCAGCCTGGCCGATAGTCTAAACACCATATATTTT; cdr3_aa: CASSLADSLNTIYF
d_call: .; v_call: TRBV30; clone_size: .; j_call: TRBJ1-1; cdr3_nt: TGTGCCTGGAGTGCCTTGATGGTAAACACTGAAGCTTTCTTT; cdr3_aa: CAWSALMVNTEAFF
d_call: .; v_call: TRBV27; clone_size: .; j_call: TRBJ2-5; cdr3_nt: TGTGCCAGCAGTTCAGAAGGGGCGTCTGGAGAGACCCAGTACTTC; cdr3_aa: CASSSEGASGETQYF
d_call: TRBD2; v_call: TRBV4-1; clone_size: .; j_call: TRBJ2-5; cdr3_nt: TGCGCCAGCAGAGGACTAGCGGGAGAGGTGGAGACCCAGTACTTC; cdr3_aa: CASRGLAGEVETQYF
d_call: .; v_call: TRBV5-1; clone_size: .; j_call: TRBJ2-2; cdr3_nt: TGCGCCAGCACTCCACAGACCGGGGAGCTGTTTTTT; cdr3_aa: CASTPQTGELFF
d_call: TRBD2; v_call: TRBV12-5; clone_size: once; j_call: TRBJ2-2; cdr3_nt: TGTGCTAGTGGTCAGTTAGCGGGAGGCAACACCGGGGAGCTGTTTTTT; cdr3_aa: CASGQLAGGNTGELFF
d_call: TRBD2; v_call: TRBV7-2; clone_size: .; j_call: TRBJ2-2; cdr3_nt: TGTGCCAGCAGCTTAGGGCTAGCGGGGTTCGGGGACACCGGGGAGCTGTTTTTT; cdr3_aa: CASSLGLAGFGDTGELFF
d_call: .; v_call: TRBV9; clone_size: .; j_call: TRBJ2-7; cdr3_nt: TGTGCCAGCAGCGTAGACAGGTTTGGGGAGCAGTACTTC; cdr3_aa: CASSVDRFGEQYF
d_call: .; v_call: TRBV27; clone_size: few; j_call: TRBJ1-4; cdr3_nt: TGTGCCAGCAGTTTAGATAGAAAAGAAAAACTGTTTTTT; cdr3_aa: CASSLDRKEKLFF
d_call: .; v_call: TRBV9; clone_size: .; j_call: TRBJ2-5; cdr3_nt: TGTGCCAGCAGCGTAGCTCCCCAAGAGACCCAGTACTTC; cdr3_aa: CASSVAPQETQYF
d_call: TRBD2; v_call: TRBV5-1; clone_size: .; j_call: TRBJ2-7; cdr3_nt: TGCGCCAGCAGCTTTAGGACGGGAGGTAGCAACGAGCAGTACTTC; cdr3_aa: CASSFRTGGSNEQYF
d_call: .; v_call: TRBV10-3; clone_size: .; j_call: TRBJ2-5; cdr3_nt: TGTGCCATCAGTGAGGTAGGATTGGAGACCCAGTACTTC; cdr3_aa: CAISEVGLETQYF
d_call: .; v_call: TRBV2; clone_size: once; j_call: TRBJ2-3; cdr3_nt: TGTGCCAGCATACGGTTGGAAAGCACAGATACGCAGTATTTT; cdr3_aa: CASIRLESTDTQYF
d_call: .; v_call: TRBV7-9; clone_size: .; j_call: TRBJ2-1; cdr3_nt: TGTGCCAGCAGCTTTCAGAAGGGGGGGCACTTCTTC; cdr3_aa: CASSFQKGGHFF
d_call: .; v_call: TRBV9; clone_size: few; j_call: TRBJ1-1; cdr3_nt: TGTGCCAGCAGCCCCTCGGGGGATGAAGCTTTCTTT; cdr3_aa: CASSPSGDEAFF
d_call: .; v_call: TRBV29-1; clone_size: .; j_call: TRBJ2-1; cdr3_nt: TGCAGCGCGGTGGGCGGTCTGCCGGGGAATGAGCAGTTCTTC; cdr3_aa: CSAVGGLPGNEQFF
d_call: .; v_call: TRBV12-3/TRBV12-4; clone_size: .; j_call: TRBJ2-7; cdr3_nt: TGTGCCAGCAGTTTCTCACACTACGAGCAGTACTTC; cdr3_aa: CASSFSHYEQYF
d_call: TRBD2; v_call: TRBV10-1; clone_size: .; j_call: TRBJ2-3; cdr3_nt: TGCGCCAGCAGTGAGGCTAGCGGGATGAATACGCAGTATTTT; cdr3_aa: CASSEASGMNTQYF
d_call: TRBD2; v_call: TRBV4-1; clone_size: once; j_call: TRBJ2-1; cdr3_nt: TGCGCCAGCAGCCAAGTGGCGGGGGGGCGGGGAGTATACAATGAGCAGTTCTTC; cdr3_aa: CASSQVAGGRGVYNEQFF
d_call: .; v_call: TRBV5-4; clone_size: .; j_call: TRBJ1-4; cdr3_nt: TGTGCCAGCAGCGTGTCCAGCTCATCCTCAACTAATGAAAAACTGTTTTTT; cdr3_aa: CASSVSSSSSTNEKLFF
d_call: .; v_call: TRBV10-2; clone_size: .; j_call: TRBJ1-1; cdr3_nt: TGCGCCAGCAGTAGGGGGGCGGTGGGCACTGAAGCTTTCTTT; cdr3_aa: CASSRGAVGTEAFF
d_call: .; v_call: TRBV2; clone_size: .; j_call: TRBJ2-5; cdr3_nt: TGTGCCAGCCAAAGACGTGAGACCCAGTACTTC; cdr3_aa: CASQRRETQYF
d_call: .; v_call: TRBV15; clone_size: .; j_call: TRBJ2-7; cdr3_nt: TGTGCCACCAGCGGTGGGGACCGGAGCTCCTACGAGCAGTACTTC; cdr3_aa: CATSGGDRSSYEQYF
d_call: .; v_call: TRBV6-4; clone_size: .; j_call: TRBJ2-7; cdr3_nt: TGTGCCAGCATTGGCTACGAGCAGTACTTC; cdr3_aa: CASIGYEQYF
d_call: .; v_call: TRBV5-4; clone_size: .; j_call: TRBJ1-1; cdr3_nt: TGTGCCAGCAGCTCACGTCCCACCGGGGCCGTGAACACTGAAGCTTTCTTT; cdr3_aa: CASSSRPTGAVNTEAFF
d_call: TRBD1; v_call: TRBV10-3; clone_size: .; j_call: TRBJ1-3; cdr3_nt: TGTGCCATGACAGGGAGTGCCTCTGGAAACACCATATATTTT; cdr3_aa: CAMTGSASGNTIYF
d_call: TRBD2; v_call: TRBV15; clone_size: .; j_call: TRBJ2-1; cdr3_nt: TGTGCCACCAGCAGGGAAACAGCGGGAGCTCGGAATGAGCAGTTCTTC; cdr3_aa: CATSRETAGARNEQFF
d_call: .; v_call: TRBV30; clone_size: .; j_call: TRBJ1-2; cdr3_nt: TGTGCCTGGAGTGTCGGGGCAGGGAAGGGCTACACCTTC; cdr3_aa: CAWSVGAGKGYTF
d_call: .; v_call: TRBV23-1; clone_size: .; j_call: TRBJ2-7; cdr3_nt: TGCGCCAGCAGTCCCATTCCAGTTGGGGGACAAGAACCCTACGAGCAGTACTTC; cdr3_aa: CASSPIPVGGQEPYEQYF
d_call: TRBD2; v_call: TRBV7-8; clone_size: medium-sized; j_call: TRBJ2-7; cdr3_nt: TGTGCCAGCAGCTGGGGACTAGCGGGAGTCGAGCAGTACTTC; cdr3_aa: CASSWGLAGVEQYF
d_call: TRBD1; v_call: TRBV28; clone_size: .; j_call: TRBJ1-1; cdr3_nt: TGTGCCAGCAGCCCTGTACAGGGGGCGGGTGAAGCTTTCTTT; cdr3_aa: CASSPVQGAGEAFF
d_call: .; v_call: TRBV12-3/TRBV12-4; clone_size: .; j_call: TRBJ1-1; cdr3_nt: TGTGCCAGCAGCCCTACATTGAACACTGAAGCTTTCTTT; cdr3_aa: CASSPTLNTEAFF
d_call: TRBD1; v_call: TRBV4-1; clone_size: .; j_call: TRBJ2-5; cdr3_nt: TGCGCCAGCAGCAAACAGGGGTTGCAAGAGACCCAGTACTTC; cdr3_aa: CASSKQGLQETQYF
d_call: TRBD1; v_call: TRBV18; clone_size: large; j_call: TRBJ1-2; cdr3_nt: TGTGCCAGCTCACCTTATCTTCCGGGACAGGATGACGGCTACACCTTC; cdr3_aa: CASSPYLPGQDDGYTF
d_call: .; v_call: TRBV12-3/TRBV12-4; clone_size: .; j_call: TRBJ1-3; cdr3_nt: TGTGCCAGCAACGGAAACACCATATATTTT; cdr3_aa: CASNGNTIYF
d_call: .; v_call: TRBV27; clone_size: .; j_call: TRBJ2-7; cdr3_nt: TGTGCCAGCAGTTTTCCCCCCCCGCAGGGAAACGCCTACGAGCAGTACTTC; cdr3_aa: CASSFPPPQGNAYEQYF
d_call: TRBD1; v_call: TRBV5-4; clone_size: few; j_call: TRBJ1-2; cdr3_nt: TGTGCCAGCAGCCCCTACGGGACAGGGGACTTTGTGAGAGGCTACACCTTC; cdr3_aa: CASSPYGTGDFVRGYTF
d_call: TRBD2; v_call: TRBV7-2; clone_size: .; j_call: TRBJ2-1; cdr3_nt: TGTGCCAGCAGCTTAGGGCGGTGGCGGGAGACATACAATGAGCAGTTCTTC; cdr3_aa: CASSLGRWRETYNEQFF
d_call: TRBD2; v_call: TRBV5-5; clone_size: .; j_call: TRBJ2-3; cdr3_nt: TGTGCCAGCAGCCCGGGACTAGCGGGAGGTATCGCAGATACGCAGTATTTT; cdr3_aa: CASSPGLAGGIADTQYF
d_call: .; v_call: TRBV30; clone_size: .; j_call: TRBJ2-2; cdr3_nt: TGTGCCTGGACATCCCAGGGGAACACCGGGGAGCTGTTTTTT; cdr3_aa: CAWTSQGNTGELFF
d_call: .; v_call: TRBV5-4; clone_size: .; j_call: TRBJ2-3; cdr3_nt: TGTGCCAGCAGCTTGTCTACTATCAGCACAGATACGCAGTATTTT; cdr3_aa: CASSLSTISTDTQYF
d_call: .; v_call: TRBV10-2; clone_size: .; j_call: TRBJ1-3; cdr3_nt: TGCGCCAGCAGTGAGGAGGGGGGCTGGTTTGGAAACACCATATATTTT; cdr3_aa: CASSEEGGWFGNTIYF
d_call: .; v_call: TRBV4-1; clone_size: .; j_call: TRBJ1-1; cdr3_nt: TGCGCCAGCAGCAACCTACGGACTGAAGCTTTCTTT; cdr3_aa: CASSNLRTEAFF
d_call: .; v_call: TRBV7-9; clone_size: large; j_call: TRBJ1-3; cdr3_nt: TGTGCCAGCAGCCCGACTGGAAACACCATATATTTT; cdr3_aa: CASSPTGNTIYF
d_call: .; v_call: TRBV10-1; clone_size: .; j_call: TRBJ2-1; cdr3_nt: TGCGCCAGCAGTCGAAACAGGGGGACTAAGCAGTTCTTC; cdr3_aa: CASSRNRGTKQFF
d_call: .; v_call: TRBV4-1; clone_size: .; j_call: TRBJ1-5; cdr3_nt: TGCGCCAGCAGCCAATTGGGTTTTGGACAGCCCCAGCATTTT; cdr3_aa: CASSQLGFGQPQHF
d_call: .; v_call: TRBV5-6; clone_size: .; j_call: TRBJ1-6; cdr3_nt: TGTGCCAGCTCCCAGGGAAGACATCTCATGGCCCTCCACTTT; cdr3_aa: CASSQGRHLMALHF
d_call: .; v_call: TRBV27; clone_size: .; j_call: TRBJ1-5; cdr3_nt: TGTGCCAGCGATCACACCGCCGACAAGATCGTGAATTTT; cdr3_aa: CASDHTADKIVNF
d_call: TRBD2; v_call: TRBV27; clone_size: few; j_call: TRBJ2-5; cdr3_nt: TGTGCCAGCAGTGTCGGACTAGCGGGAGGGCCCGGGGAGACCCAGTACTTC; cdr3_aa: CASSVGLAGGPGETQYF
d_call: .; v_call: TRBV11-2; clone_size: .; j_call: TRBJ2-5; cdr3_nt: TGTGCCAGCAGCCCGGAGGAAGAGACCCAGTACTTC; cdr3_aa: CASSPEEETQYF
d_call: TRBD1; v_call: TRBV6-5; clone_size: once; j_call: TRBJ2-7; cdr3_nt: TGTGCCAGCAGTTACTCGAGTGGGACAGGGGCCTACGAGCAGTACTTC; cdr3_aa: CASSYSSGTGAYEQYF
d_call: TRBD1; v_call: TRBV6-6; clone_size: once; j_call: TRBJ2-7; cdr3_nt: TGTGCCAGCAGTTACCGGGTCCGGGACAGGGAATTCGAGCAGTACTTC; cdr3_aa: CASSYRVRDREFEQYF
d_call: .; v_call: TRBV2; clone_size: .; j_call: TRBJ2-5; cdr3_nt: TGTGCCAGCAGTGAAGCAGGGCCTTCGTTTGATGAGACCCAGTACTTC; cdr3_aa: CASSEAGPSFDETQYF
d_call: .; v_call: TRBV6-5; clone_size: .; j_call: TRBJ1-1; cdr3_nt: TGTGCCAGCAGCCTAGGACAGAACACTGAAGCTTTCTTT; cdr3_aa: CASSLGQNTEAFF